This record covers a single TCR beta chain. Its matching antigen is unknown. These data are taken from a study of memory CD4+ T cells and cytomegalovirus serostatus. Turning to the study itself: Healthy Belgian adult donors included about 10 CMV-positive and around 25 CMV-negative people. Findings and caveats of the study: Median bootstrapped AUC for CMV status was about 0.96 originally, approximately 0.91 US-trained. CD4+ memory repertoires contained about two fifths of the roughly 160 reported CMV TCRbeta sequences.

CDR1 and CDR2 from the germline V gene are SNHLY and FYNNEI. With V trimmed by 5 bases and J by 3 bases, 8 bases remained unmatched. This CDR3 spans 17 amino acids. The data were produced by immunoSEQ multiplex PCR, yet TCRdb's version contains in-frame clones alone and is incomplete. The data contain tens of thousands of clones, roughly 80% of them seen just once; the ten biggest clones take up about 0.6%. The sort gate was single viable CD3+CD4+CD8-CD45RO+ cells for memory CD4+ T cells. The sequencing input was memory CD4+ T cells from blood. V gene TRBV2 combines with J gene TRBJ2-6; 9 nucleotides agree with TRBD1. This sequence was found in an adult in good health and CMV-seronegative. CDR3 in amino acids: CASSPGQGRSGANVLTF. The CDR3 DNA reads as TGTGCCAGCAGTCCGGGACAGGGTCGAAGTGGGGCCAACGTCCTGACTTTC.